This T cell receptor beta chain was identified during a study of T-cell memory formation after mild COVID-19. The CDR3 runs to 13 residues. V lost 8 bases, J lost 4 bases, and 14 bases lay in between. The germline gives CDR1 GTSNPN, CDR2 SVGIG (reference sequence). One entry per CDR3 protein, called by TCRdb with MiXCR from the 5' RACE reads. The repertoire holds approximately 450,000 distinct CDR3 sequences, with 18% as singletons. This TCR derives from an adult woman who had mild COVID-19 (a few samples of this study predate the infection). Cell type and time point are not known. The sequenced sample was PBMCs or a T cell subset sorted from them (not recorded which). This chain joins TRBV30 and TRBJ1-4, with TRBD1 as a possible D gene (6 bases). In nucleotides, the CDR3 is TGTGCCGGGGGGCACGGGGATAATGAAAAACTGTTTTTT. Protein: CAGGHGDNEKLFF.